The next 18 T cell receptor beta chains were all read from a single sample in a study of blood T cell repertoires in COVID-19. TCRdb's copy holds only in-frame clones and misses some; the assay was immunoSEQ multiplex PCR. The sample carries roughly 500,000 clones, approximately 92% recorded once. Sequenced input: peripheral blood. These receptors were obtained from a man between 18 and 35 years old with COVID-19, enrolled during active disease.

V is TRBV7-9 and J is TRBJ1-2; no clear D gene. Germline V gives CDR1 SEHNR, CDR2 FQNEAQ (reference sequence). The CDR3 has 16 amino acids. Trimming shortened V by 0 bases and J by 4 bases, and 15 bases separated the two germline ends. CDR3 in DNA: TGTGCCAGCAGCTTAGCGGGCGACCCGGGGAGCTATGGCTACACCTTC. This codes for CASSLAGDPGSYGYTF.

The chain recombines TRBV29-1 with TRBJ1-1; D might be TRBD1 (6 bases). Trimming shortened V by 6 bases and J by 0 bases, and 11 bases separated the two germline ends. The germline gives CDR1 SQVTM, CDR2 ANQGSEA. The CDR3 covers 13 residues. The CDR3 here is CSVEGQMNTEAFF. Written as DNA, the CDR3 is TGCAGCGTCGAGGGACAAATGAACACTGAAGCTTTCTTT.

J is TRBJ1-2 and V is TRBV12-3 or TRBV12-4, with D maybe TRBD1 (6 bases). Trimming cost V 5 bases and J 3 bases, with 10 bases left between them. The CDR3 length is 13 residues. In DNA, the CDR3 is TGTGCCAGCAGTAGGGCAGGGGACTATGGCTACACCTTC. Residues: CASSRAGDYGYTF.

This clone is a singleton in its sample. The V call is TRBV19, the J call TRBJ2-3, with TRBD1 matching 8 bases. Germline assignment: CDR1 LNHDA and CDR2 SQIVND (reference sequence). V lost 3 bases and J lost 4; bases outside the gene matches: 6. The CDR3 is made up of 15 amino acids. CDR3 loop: CASSIGTGLPDTQYF. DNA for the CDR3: TGTGCCAGTAGTATTGGGACAGGACTGCCAGATACGCAGTATTTT.

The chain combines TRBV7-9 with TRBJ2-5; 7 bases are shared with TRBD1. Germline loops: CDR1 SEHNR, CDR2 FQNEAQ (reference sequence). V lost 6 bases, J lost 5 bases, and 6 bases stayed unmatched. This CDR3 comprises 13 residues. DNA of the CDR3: TGTGCCAGCAGAGGACAGGCAGGGGAGACCCAGTACTTC. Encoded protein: CASRGQAGETQYF.

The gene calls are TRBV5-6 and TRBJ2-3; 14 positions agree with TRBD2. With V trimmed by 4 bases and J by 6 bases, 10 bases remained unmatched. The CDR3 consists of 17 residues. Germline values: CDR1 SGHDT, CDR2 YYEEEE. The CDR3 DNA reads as TGTGCCAGCAGCCCCGGGACTAGCGGGAGTCGATGGGATACGCAGTATTTT. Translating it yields CASSPGTSGSRWDTQYF.

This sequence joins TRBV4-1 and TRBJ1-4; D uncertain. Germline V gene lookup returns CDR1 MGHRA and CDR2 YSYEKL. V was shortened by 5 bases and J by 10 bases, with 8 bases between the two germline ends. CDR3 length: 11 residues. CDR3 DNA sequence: TGCGCCAGCAGCGCCACGGGAAAACTGTTTTTT. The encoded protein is CASSATGKLFF.

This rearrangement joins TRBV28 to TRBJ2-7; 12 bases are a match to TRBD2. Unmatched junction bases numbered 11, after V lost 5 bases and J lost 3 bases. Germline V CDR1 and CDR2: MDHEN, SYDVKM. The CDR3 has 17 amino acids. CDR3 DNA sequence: TGTGCCAGCAGTGCCTTCACGACTAGCGGGAGTGACTACGAGCAGTACTTC. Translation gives CASSAFTTSGSDYEQYF.

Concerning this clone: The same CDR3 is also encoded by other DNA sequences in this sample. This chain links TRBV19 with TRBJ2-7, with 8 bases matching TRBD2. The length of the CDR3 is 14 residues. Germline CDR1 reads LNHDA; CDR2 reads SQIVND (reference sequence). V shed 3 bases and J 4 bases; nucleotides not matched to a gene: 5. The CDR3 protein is CASSITGGSYEQYF. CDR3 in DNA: TGTGCCAGTAGTATCACGGGGGGGAGTTACGAGCAGTACTTC.

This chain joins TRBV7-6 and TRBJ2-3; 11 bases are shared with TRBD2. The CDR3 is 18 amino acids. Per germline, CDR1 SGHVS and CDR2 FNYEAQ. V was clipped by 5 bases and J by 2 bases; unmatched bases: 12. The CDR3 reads CASSGPGASGGTTDTQYF. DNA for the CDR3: TGTGCCAGCAGCGGACCCGGGGCTAGCGGGGGGACCACAGATACGCAGTATTTT.

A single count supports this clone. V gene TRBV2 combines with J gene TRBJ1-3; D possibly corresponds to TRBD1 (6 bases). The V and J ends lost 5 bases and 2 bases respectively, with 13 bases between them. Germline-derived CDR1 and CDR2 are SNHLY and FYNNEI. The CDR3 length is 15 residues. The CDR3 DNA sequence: TGTGCCAGCAGTAGACAGGTCCAGGCTGGAAACACCATATATTTT. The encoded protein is CASSRQVQAGNTIYF.

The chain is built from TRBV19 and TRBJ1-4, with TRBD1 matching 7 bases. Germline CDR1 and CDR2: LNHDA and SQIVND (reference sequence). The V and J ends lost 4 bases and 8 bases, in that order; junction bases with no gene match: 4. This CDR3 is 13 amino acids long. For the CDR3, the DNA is TGTGCCAGTAGTAACAGGGGCGGCGAAAAACTGTTTTTT. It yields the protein CASSNRGGEKLFF.

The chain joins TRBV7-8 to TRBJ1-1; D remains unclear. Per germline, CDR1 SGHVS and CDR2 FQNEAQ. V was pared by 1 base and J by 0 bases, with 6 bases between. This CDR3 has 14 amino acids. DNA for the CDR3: TGTGCCAGCAGCTTAGGGCAATTGAACACTGAAGCTTTCTTT. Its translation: CASSLGQLNTEAFF.

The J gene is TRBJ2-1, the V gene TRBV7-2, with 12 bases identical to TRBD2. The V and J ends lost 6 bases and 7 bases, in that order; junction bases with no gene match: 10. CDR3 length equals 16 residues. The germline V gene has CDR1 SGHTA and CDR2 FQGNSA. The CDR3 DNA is TGTGCCAGCAGTCCTAGCGGGGGGGCCGTGTGGAATGAGCAGTTCTTC. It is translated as CASSPSGGAVWNEQFF. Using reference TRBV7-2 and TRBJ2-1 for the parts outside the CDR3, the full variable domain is GAGVSQSPSNKVTEKGKDVELRCDPISGHTALYWYRQSLGQGLEFLIYFQGNSAPDKSGLPSDRFSAERTGGSVSTLTIQRTQQEDSAVYLCASSPSGGAVWNEQFFGPGTRLTVL.

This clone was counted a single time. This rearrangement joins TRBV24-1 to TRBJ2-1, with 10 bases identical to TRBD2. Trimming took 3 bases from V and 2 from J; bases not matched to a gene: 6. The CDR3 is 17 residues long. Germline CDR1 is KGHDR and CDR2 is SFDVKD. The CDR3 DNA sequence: TGTGCCACCAGTGATGATCGGCTAGCGGGAGCCTACAATGAGCAGTTCTTC. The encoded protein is CATSDDRLAGAYNEQFF.

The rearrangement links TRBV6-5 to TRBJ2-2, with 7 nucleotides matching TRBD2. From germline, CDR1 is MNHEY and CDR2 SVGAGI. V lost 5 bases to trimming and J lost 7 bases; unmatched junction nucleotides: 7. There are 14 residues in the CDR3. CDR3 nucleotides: TGTGCCAGCAGTCCGAGCGGGGTGGTCGGGGAGCTGTTTTTT. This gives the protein CASSPSGVVGELFF.

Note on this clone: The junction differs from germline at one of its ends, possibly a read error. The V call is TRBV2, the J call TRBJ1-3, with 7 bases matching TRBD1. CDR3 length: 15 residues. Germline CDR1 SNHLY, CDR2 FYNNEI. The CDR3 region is CASSGLTGTGNTIYF. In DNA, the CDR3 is TGTGCCAGCAGTGGGTTGACAGGGACTGGGAACACCATATATTTT.

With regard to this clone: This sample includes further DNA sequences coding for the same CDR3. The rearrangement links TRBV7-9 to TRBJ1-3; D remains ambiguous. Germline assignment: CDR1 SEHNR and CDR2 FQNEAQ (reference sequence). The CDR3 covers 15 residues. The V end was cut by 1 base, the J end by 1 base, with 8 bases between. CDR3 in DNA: TGTGCCAGCAGCTTAGGAGGGCTTTCTGGAAACACCATATATTTT. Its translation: CASSLGGLSGNTIYF.